The 9 T cell receptor beta chains given below trace back to one sample, sequenced in a study of blood T cell repertoires in COVID-19. Measured with immunoSEQ multiplex PCR; TCRdb has only the in-frame clones, and not every one. This sample has some 50,000 clones, with around 87% found just once. Sequenced material: peripheral blood. The receptors were gathered from a human donor in a cohort sampled during active COVID-19.

The rearrangement uses TRBV6-5 and TRBJ2-3; D unresolved. With 4 bases removed from V and 4 bases from J, the gap between germline ends came to 12 bases. The germline V gene has CDR1 MNHEY and CDR2 SVGAGI. There are 14 residues in the CDR3. CDR3 loop: CASSSSEGADTQYF. Written as DNA, the CDR3 is TGTGCCAGCAGTTCCAGCGAAGGCGCAGATACGCAGTATTTT.

This rearrangement joins TRBV2 to TRBJ2-7, with 12 bases lining up with TRBD1. Germline V lookup: CDR1 SNHLY, CDR2 FYNNEI. V lost 6 bases to trimming and J lost 3 bases; unmatched junction nucleotides: 9. There are 16 residues in the CDR3. The CDR3 sequence: CASRGTGGTDIYEQYF. Written as DNA, the CDR3 is TGTGCCAGCAGGGGGACAGGGGGCACGGATATCTACGAGCAGTACTTC.

CDR3 protein: CASIILATNEKLFF. The CDR3 DNA reads as TGTGCCAGCATTATACTTGCAACTAATGAAAAACTGTTTTTT. The V and J genes are TRBV27 and TRBJ1-4, with D uncertain. V lost 7 bases and J lost 0, with 9 bases in between. The CDR3 extends over 14 amino acids. Germline values: CDR1 MNHEY, CDR2 SMNVEV (reference sequence).

In its sample, this clone was seen a few times. The rearrangement uses TRBV4-3 and TRBJ2-7; no firm D call. The CDR3 loop spans 15 amino acids. Trimming shortened V by 1 base and J by 3 bases, and 13 bases separated the two germline ends. The germline gives CDR1 LGHNA, CDR2 YSLEER. CDR3 sequence reads: CASSQGHGHLYEQYF. CDR3 bases: TGCGCCAGCAGCCAAGGGCATGGCCATCTCTACGAGCAGTACTTC.

This clone has just one count. The V call is TRBV10-2, the J call TRBJ2-1; 9 positions agree with TRBD2. The germline gives CDR1 WSHSY, CDR2 SAAADI. J gave up 2 bases and V 10 bases, and 6 bases lay outside the gene matches. This CDR3 contains 14 residues. CDR3 sequence reads: CATQRGDTYNEQFF. The CDR3 nucleotides read TGCGCCACTCAGCGGGGGGATACCTACAATGAGCAGTTCTTC.

The V gene is TRBV5-6, the J gene TRBJ2-2, with D perhaps TRBD2 (5 bases). CDR3 length: 15 residues. The V gene's germline CDR1 is SGHDT and CDR2 YYEEEE. V dropped 7 bases and J dropped 6 bases, with 19 bases sitting between them. The CDR3 sequence: CASSKRGFRAGELFF. CDR3 DNA: TGTGCCAGCTCAAAACGGGGATTCCGGGCCGGGGAGCTGTTTTTT.

The V gene is TRBV5-1, the J gene TRBJ2-7; TRBD1 matches at 7 bases. The CDR3 is 13 residues long. Trimming at V came to 3 bases and at J to 2 bases, leaving 2 bases not matched to a gene. The germline V gene encodes CDR1 SGHRS and CDR2 YFSETQ. CDR3 DNA: TGCGCCAGCAGCTGGGGGACAGCCTACGAGCAGTACTTC. Encoded protein: CASSWGTAYEQYF.

V and J are TRBV10-3 and TRBJ2-7, with D perhaps matching TRBD2 (5 bases). This CDR3 has 14 amino acids. Looked up from germline, CDR1 is ENHRY and CDR2 is SYGVKD. V lost 2 bases, J lost 4 bases, and 12 bases lay in between. The CDR3 DNA is TGTGCCATCAGTGAGGCCGGGAAAACGTACGAGCAGTACTTC. Its protein is CAISEAGKTYEQYF.

The genes are TRBV7-2 and TRBJ2-3, with a possible D match to TRBD2 (6 bases). CDR1 is SGHTA, CDR2 FQGNSA, per germline. This CDR3 is built from 18 residues. Trimming left V 0 bases short and J 0 bases short, with 16 bases between. In DNA form, the CDR3 reads TGTGCCAGCAGCTTAGCGGTAGGGTTGCGGGGAAGCACAGATACGCAGTATTTT. It yields the protein CASSLAVGLRGSTDTQYF.